This note documents a single T cell receptor (beta chain) sequence. The antigen this receptor binds is unknown. It has no much larger one-base neighbor in the sample; base qualities were not kept. V gives up 3 bases and J gives up 2 bases, and the segment between their germline ends measures 8 bases. The CDR3 starts with the cysteine, ends with the phenylalanine, and has 13 residues. Just CDR3 DNA is preserved here, 39 bases in frame from base 1. CDR1 WNHNN and CDR2 SYGVQD were looked up in the germline V gene (reference sequence). CD8 naive samples consisted of CD45RO-negative cells that were positively selected for CCR7, yielding a CD45RA+CCR7+ population without TemRA cells. Healthy HIV-negative adults with no recently reported acute infections or vaccinations were included as donors. All donors were Caucasian adults living in Nashville, Tennessee, USA. Blood was collected by leukapheresis, and PBMCs were isolated by Ficoll-Histopaque density gradient centrifugation and then cryopreserved in liquid nitrogen vapor phase. Analytical flow cytometry was used to check the purity and quantity of every magnetically sorted T cell population. From each sorted fraction, genomic DNA was isolated and quantified by UV absorbance on a Nanodrop 2000c.

This sample is part of a study of shared clonotypes between healthy human individuals (dated by TCRdb to 2018 to 2021). About the full investigation: A few men and two women, aged 18 to 49 years, made up the cohort. For each donor, CD4 naive and CD4 memory were each run on three plates, CD8 naive on two plates, and CD8 memory on one plate. Blood TCR repertoires of about 5 healthy adults were deeply sequenced to estimate repertoire size and the extent of clonotype sharing between individuals. To increase sequencing depth and limit assay-specific biases, TCR repertoire library preparation and sequencing were carried out by different laboratories using diverse techniques. Per donor, leukapheresis produced somewhere between about 0.94 and 8.9 billion PBMCs.

What the study reported, not specific to this receptor: Compared with non-shared clonotypes, clonotypes shared by all four sorted-subset donors had higher generation probabilities. Larger estimated clonotype richness was generally found for naive subsets than for memory subsets. Because the study included a small number of donors, the genetic and exposure-history diversity represented was limited. Pairwise subsampling indicated that sequencing depth was expected to affect the degree of clonotype sharing among donors. Rarefaction of sorted-subset datasets indicated incomplete sequencing despite the large sequencing depth. Sharing across a few donors was observed for around 5% of naive CD4, 3.5% of naive CD8, 2% to 2.5% of memory CD4, and around 0.4% of memory CD8 clonotypes. Sampling was restricted to blood, and TCR repertoires in tissue are likely to differ from TCR repertoires in blood.

Using the deep immunoSEQ assay, TCR CDR3 regions were amplified from genomic DNA by multiplex PCR. For each cell subset, the extracted genomic DNA was distributed evenly across all wells of several immunoSEQ 96-well plates, and each plate served as one replicate. Each replicate PCR for sorted subsets received approximately 220 ng genomic DNA, equal to roughly 30,000 T cell genomes. Purified libraries were measured with a Qubit 3.0 fluorometer, size-checked on a Bioanalyzer 2100, and measured again with the KAPA Library Quantification kit. A separate single-read 150-cycle Illumina NextSeq 550 flow cell was used to sequence each immunoSEQ 96-well plate. The source study handled its data this way. Because the immunoSEQ output held only junctional sequences and lacked quality scores, the filtering could not match the filtering applied to full-length reads. To assign V/J genes and CDR3, sequences were annotated against IMGT germline references using PyIR, a Python wrapper for IgBLAST v1.9. Reads were removed for weak V/J assignments (E-value above 1e-6), missing CDR3, stop codons, out-of-frame junctions, or ambiguous translated residues. V3J clonotypes were defined as sequences sharing an identical inferred V gene, J gene, and CDR3 amino acid sequence. Percentage overlap between repertoires was calculated by dividing the number of shared unique clonotypes by the size of the smaller repertoire. RTK rarefaction, the Chao1 estimator, and Recon v2.1 estimates of unobserved clonotypes were used to assess repertoire richness. Generation probabilities for all TCRbeta clonotypes obtained by the gDNA method from a handful of donors were computed using OLGA. What TCRdb holds here is the immuneACCESS table cut down to in-frame rearrangements. Part of the clones is not present; checked against another copy, under half of the missing clones reflect an unresolved V gene, and the others are unexplained. Clone size and V and J calls were adopted from that table, with D and trimming inferred from the DNA. This sample comprises about 2.1 million clones, about 93% of them detected only once. The ten largest account for roughly 1.7% of the sample.

Source material: naive CD8+ T cells from PBMCs. The cell subset or site label, as the study defines it: CD45RA+CCR7+. The chain employs TRBV10-1 and TRBJ2-7; TRBD2 could be the D gene, as 6 bases match. This receptor was identified in a man between 18 and 29 years old in good health. Some clones in this sample may be carry-over from other donors' samples. CDR3 protein: CASSELATYEQYF. In nucleotide form, the sequence is TGCGCCAGCAGTGAACTAGCAACCTACGAGCAGTACTTC.